The source of this T cell receptor beta chain is a study of T cells in women clearing cervical HPV infection listed by TCRdb under 2018. The study in broad terms: The cases were 20 to 30 women with histologically confirmed HPV16-related CIN3 or worse, and 2 of those women had invasive cancers. The parent cohort enrolled about 10,000 women aged 18 or older in Guanacaste, Costa Rica, during about 1992 to 1994 and followed them for approximately 7 years. Cases had a median age of around 34 years compared with 38 for controls, and baseline characteristics showed no significant differences between the groups. HLA typing was available for only a few women, so HLA type could not be excluded as a confounder. Among cases, blood sampling occurred a median of about 150 days after lesion detection, with an interquartile range of about 80 to 200 days. Blood from cases was collected at the visit where the lesion was first found, while blood from controls was collected once the infection could no longer be detected. Quality controls consisted of five blinded duplicates per group, for a total of some 60 samples made up of some 50 participants and around 10 replicates. Cases were matched to controls by age within five years and by the year the sample was collected. This exploratory proof-of-principle case-control study, nested within the Guanacaste HPV Natural History Study in Costa Rica, compared TCR repertoires among women with different cervical HPV16 outcomes. The 20 to 25 controls were women who cleared a single incident HPV16 infection within 12 months without developing precancer or cancer. The full study reports these points: Cases were distinguished from controls with an estimated AUC of over 0.75 by random forest classifiers combining richness and V gene abundances. Across sequencing depths, CIN3+ cases showed significantly higher TCR repertoire richness than controls, but evenness did not differ between the groups. Because the number of T cells per sample was unknown, the richness differences could reflect varying T-cell content rather than repertoire biology. TRBV6-7 relative abundance was lower in cases than in controls (roughly 0.12% versus 0.17%; Bonferroni P = 0.0008). Whether associations preceded infection or resulted from infection could not be shown with the cross-sectional design, and effector/memory subsets and HPV-specific T cells were not isolated.

Every participant had a single incident cervical HPV16 infection, and prevalent HPV16 infections were excluded. Cervical HPV DNA was detected by MY09/MY11 PCR, and genotyping was performed by dot-blot hybridization. About 15 mL of heparinized blood were centrifuged, and the buffy coat was aliquoted, frozen at -30°C, then stored at -80°C. QIAGEN kits were used to extract genomic DNA from buffy coat specimens. Using the immunoSEQ assay, multiplex PCR amplified TCR beta CDR3 regions from an average of about 1.1 ug of genomic DNA per sample. The assay corrected primer bias using a complete synthetic TCR repertoire to establish an amplification baseline. The amplicons were sequenced on the Illumina platform. Turning to the authors' computational methods: Sequences were error-corrected by clustering with frequency ratios and a modified nearest-neighbor algorithm, then analyzed in the immunoSEQ Analyzer with IMGT gene definitions. At each rarefaction depth, TCR richness and evenness were averaged across 20 rarefaction repeats, and any sample with fewer sequences than the depth was left out. Wilcoxon rank sum tests with FDR correction were used to compare relative abundances of V, D and J genes between the groups. Blinded duplicates gave an intraclass correlation of 95.6% for TCR richness and an average of about 76% across some 69 gene segments. This is the immuneACCESS table as TCRdb keeps it, with only in-frame sequences that have V and J called. A part of the clones is gone; compared with another copy, unresolved V genes explain less than half, and the rest is unexplained. V and J calls and clone size are as listed in that table; D and trimming were resolved from the DNA. In this sample's table one finds about 23,000 clones. The top ten hold roughly 9.1% of the sample.

As to this clone: The antigen it recognizes is unknown. The read ends 3 residues before the CDR3 terminus; that terminus is restored from the germline J gene.

The CDR3 contains 14 residues, cysteine and phenylalanine counted. Sequencing covers 33 bases of the CDR3, shown here with the frame starting at base 1. Looking up the germline V gene yields CDR1 MNHNS and CDR2 SASEGT. Sequences were obtained from blood buffy coat. The chain joins TRBV6-1 to TRBJ2-4; the D gene lacks a confident call. The clonotype was recovered from a woman aged 18-70 years with a cervical HPV16 infection that either progressed to CIN3+ or cleared (not recorded which). CDR3 DNA, as far as it was read: TGTGCCAGCAGCGAACACCCATTTAACTATGGT. This encodes CASSEHPFNYG. The full CDR3 reads CASSEHPFNYGQYF.